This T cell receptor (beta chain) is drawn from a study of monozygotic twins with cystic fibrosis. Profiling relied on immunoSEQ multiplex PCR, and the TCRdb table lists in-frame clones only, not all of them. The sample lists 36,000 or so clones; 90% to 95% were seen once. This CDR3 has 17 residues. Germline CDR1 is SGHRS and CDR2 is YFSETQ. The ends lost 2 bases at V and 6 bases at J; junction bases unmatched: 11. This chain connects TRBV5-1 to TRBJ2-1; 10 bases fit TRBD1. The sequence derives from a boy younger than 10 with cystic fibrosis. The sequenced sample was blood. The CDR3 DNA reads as TGCGCCAGCAGCTTTGTCGCGGGGGGACAGGGGACCAATGAGCAGTTCTTC. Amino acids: CASSFVAGGQGTNEQFF.